This TCR beta chain was obtained from a study of blood T cell repertoires in COVID-19 (dated by TCRdb to 2020 to 2021). Background on the whole study: Samples from collaborators originated in the United States, Italy and Spain and spanned both the acute and convalescent phases of COVID-19. The material from the prospective study consisted of cDNA or gDNA derived from T cells, B-cell-depleted T cells, or PBMCs. Subjects who had been exposed to COVID-19, were actively infected with it, or had recovered from it provided the deeply sampled blood TCRbeta repertoires that made up the dataset. The repertoires were released in a freely available public database intended as a resource for research on the immune response to SARS-CoV-2. The samples were drawn from two sources: the first 160 participants of the ongoing ImmuneRACE study, and approximately 1,300 subjects contributed by 6 global collaborators. Sample metadata almost always included a de-identified subject ID, COVID-19 status, age in years and sex. Where available, HLA class I and class II types were obtained from metadata supplied by the sample provider rather than from assay-based typing. Study-level results and caveats: How much clinical and demographic metadata was included differed by source and by participant, and the metadata was provided uncurated.

Remarks on this clone: The antigen this receptor binds is unknown. Base-call qualities are not available, and no considerably larger clone is one nucleotide away.

The CDR3 spans 15 residues, from the cysteine through the valine. Only the CDR3 DNA is retained, 45 bases long and in frame from the first base. The V end loses 0 bases and the J end loses 1 base, and a stretch of 11 bases separates them. Based on the germline V gene, the CDR1 and CDR2 sequences are SGHDT and YYEEEE. Another Seattle source contributed samples from volunteer blood donors who had recovered from COVID-19. Whole blood was collected in K2EDTA tubes by collaborating institutions according to the institutions' own protocols. Collaborator samples were shipped for TCRbeta analysis as frozen whole blood, isolated PBMCs, or DNA extracted from either sample type. TCRbeta CDR3 regions were amplified from genomic DNA by means of the immunoSEQ Assay, a bias-controlled multiplex PCR. The authors processed their data as follows. Nucleated cell counts per sample were estimated from amplification of reference gene primers within the assay. To quantify the absolute abundance of each unique TCRbeta CDR3 rearrangement, sequence reads were collapsed and filtered. For each sample, productive Simpson clonality was calculated by taking the square root of Simpson's diversity index across productive rearrangements. TCRdb carries this immuneACCESS record with in-frame sequences only. Its versions omit some clonotypes, under half of them owing to an unresolved V gene in the studies checked, with the rest unexplained. D and trimming were read from the DNA, whereas the V and J calls and clone size are those reported in that table. The sample records more than 300,000 clones, about 90% of which are singletons. The ten top clones hold less than 3.5% of the sample.

The chain uses TRBV5-6 and TRBJ2-7, with the D gene call left open. The sample taken for sequencing was peripheral blood. The receptor was derived from a woman between 18 and 29 years old who had recovered from COVID-19. The CDR3 in this case is CASSLGLMASYEQYV. The DNA is TGTGCCAGCAGCTTGGGGCTGATGGCTTCCTACGAGCAGTACGTC.